One sample yielded the 11 T cell receptor beta chains listed below, sequenced in a study of cytomegalovirus exposure and HLA in healthy donors. Some clones are missing from TCRdb's copy, which holds only in-frame ones; the method was immunoSEQ multiplex PCR. The sample contains 55,000 to 80,000 clones, 85% to 95% of which appear only once. The sample taken for sequencing was PBMCs. The origin of the receptors is a woman younger than 35 in good health and CMV-seropositive.

The chain has TRBV6-1 and TRBJ2-3; 7 nucleotides align to TRBD2. The trim removed 10 bases at V and 2 bases at J, leaving 12 bases unmatched. Germline CDR1 MNHNS, CDR2 SASEGT. There are 15 residues in the CDR3. The CDR3 here is CATRVAGGPTDTQYF. The CDR3 DNA reads as TGTGCCACTCGAGTAGCGGGTGGCCCCACAGATACGCAGTATTTT.

The CDR3 DNA reads as TGCGCCAGCAGCCAAGTCCTGGGGGGGACCGGGGAGCTGTTTTTT. This sequence encodes CASSQVLGGTGELFF. The chain links TRBV4-3 to TRBJ2-2, with TRBD2 matching 7 bases. This CDR3 has 15 amino acids. V was clipped by 1 base and J by 5 bases; unmatched bases: 4. In germline, CDR1 is LGHNA, CDR2 YSLEER.

The chain combines TRBV4-1 with TRBJ1-3, with a tentative D call TRBD1 (6 bases). V lost 4 bases and J lost 8, with 15 bases in between. The CDR3 runs 14 residues. Germline V gene lookup returns CDR1 MGHRA and CDR2 YSYEKL. CDR3: CASSRGGAGDTIYF. CDR3 in DNA: TGCGCCAGCAGCCGAGGGGGGGCAGGAGACACCATATATTTT.

The J gene is TRBJ2-5, the V gene TRBV7-2; 7 nucleotides agree with TRBD2. Germline V gives CDR1 SGHTA, CDR2 FQGNSA. CDR3 length: 15 residues. Trimming at V came to 5 bases and at J to 5 bases, leaving 11 bases not matched to a gene. As DNA, the CDR3 is TGTGCCAGCAGCCCCCGGTCCCCGGGGGGTGAGACCCAGTACTTC. It encodes CASSPRSPGGETQYF.

The chain combines TRBV20-1 with TRBJ2-4, with D unresolved. CDR1 is DFQATT, CDR2 SNEGSKA, per germline (reference sequence). V lost 6 bases and J lost 11, with 14 bases in between. The CDR3 has 11 amino acids. The CDR3 is CSAPIVEVQYF. Here the CDR3 DNA reads TGCAGTGCACCGATCGTCGAGGTTCAGTACTTC.

The V gene is TRBV4-3, the J gene TRBJ1-4, with 8 bases matching TRBD1. CDR3 length: 15 amino acids. Germline V lookup: CDR1 LGHNA, CDR2 YSLEER. Trimming at V came to 4 bases and at J to 3 bases, leaving 4 bases not matched to a gene. The CDR3 DNA sequence: TGCGCCAGCAGCCCCGGGACAGGCCCTAATGAAAAACTGTTTTTT. The encoded protein is CASSPGTGPNEKLFF.

The count of this clone is one. The chain links TRBV19 to TRBJ2-1; no clear D. Germline CDR1 LNHDA, CDR2 SQIVND (reference sequence). The CDR3 consists of 14 residues. The ends were cut back, 3 bases at V and 2 bases at J, with 8 bases in the middle. The CDR3: CASSIGQPYNEQFF. Written as DNA, the CDR3 is TGTGCCAGTAGTATTGGGCAGCCCTACAATGAGCAGTTCTTC.

The J gene is TRBJ1-2, the V gene TRBV6-5; tentative D call: TRBD1 (6 bases). This CDR3 region has 14 residues. V was cut by 6 bases and J by 1 base, with 12 bases left in between. The germline V gene has CDR1 MNHEY and CDR2 SVGAGI. For the CDR3, the DNA is TGTGCCAGCAGCCTGGACAGAAATAACTATGGCTACACCTTC. Protein product: CASSLDRNNYGYTF.

This chain joins TRBV25-1 and TRBJ2-3; TRBD2 matches at 7 bases. The CDR3 is 14 amino acids. In germline, CDR1 is MGHDK, CDR2 SYGVNS. The V and J ends lost 8 bases and 4 bases, in that order; junction bases with no gene match: 9. In DNA, the CDR3 is TGTGCCAGCTCAACGGTACTAGCGTCAGATACGCAGTATTTT. This encodes CASSTVLASDTQYF. Based on the CDR3 plus reference TRBV25-1 and TRBJ2-3, the full variable domain is EADIYQTPRYLVIGTGKKITLECSQTMGHDKMYWYQQDPGMELHLIHYSYGVNSTEKGDLSSESTVSRIRTEHFPLTLESARPSHTSQYLCASSTVLASDTQYFGPGTRLTVL.

V is TRBV25-1 and J is TRBJ2-3; 14 nucleotides agree with TRBD2. Trimming took 6 bases from V and 5 from J; bases not matched to a gene: 13. The germline V gene encodes CDR1 MGHDK and CDR2 SYGVNS. The CDR3 runs to 18 residues. The CDR3 loop reads CASRATSGGARGGDTQYF. Here the CDR3 DNA reads TGTGCCAGCAGGGCGACTAGCGGGGGGGCCAGGGGCGGAGATACGCAGTATTTT.

The chain combines TRBV28 with TRBJ2-7; TRBD1 might be the D (5 bases). Trimming removed 5 bases from V and 5 bases from J, with 13 bases in between. The germline CDR1 and CDR2 sequences are MDHEN and SYDVKM. The CDR3 is 13 residues long. In nucleotides, the CDR3 is TGTGCCAGCAGTGAAGGGGTAGATCACGAGCAGTACTTC. Residues: CASSEGVDHEQYF.